The 11 T cell receptor beta chains reported below all come from one sample, sequenced in a study of cytomegalovirus exposure and HLA in healthy donors. The PCR was carried out with 60 Vbeta primers and 13 Jbeta primers. TCRdb keeps only in-frame clones here, not all; method: immunoSEQ multiplex PCR. This sample has more than 75,000 clones, with about nine tenths found just once. Sample: PBMCs. These receptor sequences come from a man younger than 35 in good health and CMV-seronegative.

In its sample, this clone was seen once. The chain is built from TRBV11-2 and TRBJ1-6; a weak D match, TRBD1 (5 bases). The germline gives CDR1 SGHAT, CDR2 FQNNGV. Trimming stripped 0 bases from V and 6 bases from J, with 9 bases between. The CDR3 loop spans 15 amino acids. The CDR3 protein is CASSLDSRANSPLHF. CDR3 DNA: TGTGCCAGCAGCTTAGATTCCAGGGCTAATTCACCCCTCCACTTT. The full variable domain, in which reference TRBV11-2 and TRBJ1-6 provide the parts outside the CDR3, is EAGVAQSPRYKIIEKRQSVAFWCNPISGHATLYWYQQILGQGPKLLIQFQNNGVVDDSQLPKDRFSAERLKGVDSTLKIQPAKLEDSAVYLCASSLDSRANSPLHFGNGTRLTVT.

The chain links TRBV6-6 to TRBJ2-1; 11 nucleotides agree with TRBD1. The CDR3 loop spans 13 amino acids. J gave up 9 bases and V 6 bases, and 4 bases lay outside the gene matches. Germline values: CDR1 MNHNY, CDR2 SVGAGI (reference sequence). The CDR3 DNA is TGTGCCAGCAGCAGGACAGGGGGCGGTGAGCAGTTCTTC. Its translation is CASSRTGGGEQFF.

This chain uses TRBV28 with TRBJ1-1; D gene uncertain. Per germline, CDR1 MDHEN and CDR2 SYDVKM. The CDR3 has 18 residues. V lost 6 bases to trimming and J lost 1 base, with 24 bases between them. The DNA of the CDR3 is TGTGCCAGCAGCCCCGTGGGAGGGCTGGGATTTGGGAACACTGAAGCTTTCTTT. Translation: CASSPVGGLGFGNTEAFF. Looking up the rest from reference TRBV28 and TRBJ1-1 gives the full variable domain: DVKVTQSSRYLVKRTGEKVFLECVQDMDHENMFWYRQDPGLGLRLIYFSYDVKMKEKGDIPEGYSVSREKKERFSLILESASTNQTSMYLCASSPVGGLGFGNTEAFFGQGTRLTVV.

V gene TRBV6-1 combines with J gene TRBJ1-4; TRBD1 matches at 8 bases. V lost 7 bases and J lost 5; bases outside the gene matches: 9. The CDR3 length is 15 residues. Germline CDR1 MNHNS, CDR2 SASEGT. The CDR3 coding sequence is TGTGCCAGCAACCCAATACAGGGGGGCAATGAAAAACTGTTTTTT. This gives the protein CASNPIQGGNEKLFF.

This sequence joins TRBV28 and TRBJ1-5; TRBD1 might be the D (6 bases). CDR3 size: 15 residues. The germline CDR1 and CDR2 sequences are MDHEN and SYDVKM. V was cut by 2 bases and J by 6 bases, with 14 bases left in between. This chain's CDR3 is CASSLLGGAGQPQHF. The CDR3 DNA reads as TGTGCCAGCAGTTTACTCGGGGGGGCTGGTCAGCCCCAGCATTTT.

J is TRBJ2-3 and V is TRBV28; 7 bases line up with TRBD2. Germline lookup yields CDR1 MDHEN and CDR2 SYDVKM. This CDR3 spans 13 amino acids. The V gene end was trimmed by 7 bases and the J gene end by 2 bases; junction bases not matched to a gene: 3. CDR3 nucleotide sequence: TGTGCCAGCATGGCGGGAGTCACAGATACGCAGTATTTT. The encoded protein is CASMAGVTDTQYF.

CDR3 bases: TGTGCCAGCAGTCAAATCAGGCTGAACACTGAAGCTTTCTTT. Translated, it gives CASSQIRLNTEAFF. The chain links TRBV28 to TRBJ1-1; D is unclear. Trimming left V 5 bases short and J 0 bases short, with 10 bases between. The CDR3 is 14 residues long. Germline lookup yields CDR1 MDHEN and CDR2 SYDVKM.

This chain uses TRBV5-1 with TRBJ2-7; D remains ambiguous. This CDR3 region has 13 residues. The V end was cut by 0 bases, the J end by 5 bases, with 9 bases between. Germline V gene lookup returns CDR1 SGHRS and CDR2 YFSETQ. DNA of the CDR3: TGCGCCAGCAGCTTGGCGGTGAGGAACGAGCAGTACTTC. Translation gives CASSLAVRNEQYF.

CDR3 in amino acids: CASRGGRAYEQYF. DNA for the CDR3: TGTGCCAGCAGGGGCGGGAGGGCTTACGAGCAGTACTTC. The genes are TRBV6-5 and TRBJ2-7; 9 positions agree with TRBD2. The CDR3 consists of 13 residues. Losses at the gene ends were 6 bases for V and 4 bases for J; bases not matched to a gene: 4. Germline V gene lookup returns CDR1 MNHEY and CDR2 SVGAGI.

The chain has TRBV7-6 and TRBJ2-1, with 11 nucleotides matching TRBD2. CDR1 and CDR2 from the germline V gene are SGHVS and FNYEAQ. CDR3 length: 15 residues. Trimming at V came to 2 bases and at J to 8 bases, leaving 5 bases not matched to a gene. CDR3 sequence (DNA): TGTGCCAGCAGCTTAACTAGCGGGAGTAGGCATGAGCAGTTCTTC. This encodes CASSLTSGSRHEQFF.

The rearrangement links TRBV28 to TRBJ1-5; TRBD1 is a possible D gene (5 bases). Germline assignment: CDR1 MDHEN and CDR2 SYDVKM. The CDR3 covers 15 residues. Trimming pared 3 bases from V and 6 bases from J, leaving 15 bases between. The CDR3 region is CASSFPGPGGQPQHF. CDR3 in DNA: TGTGCCAGCAGTTTCCCGGGACCGGGGGGTCAGCCCCAGCATTTT.